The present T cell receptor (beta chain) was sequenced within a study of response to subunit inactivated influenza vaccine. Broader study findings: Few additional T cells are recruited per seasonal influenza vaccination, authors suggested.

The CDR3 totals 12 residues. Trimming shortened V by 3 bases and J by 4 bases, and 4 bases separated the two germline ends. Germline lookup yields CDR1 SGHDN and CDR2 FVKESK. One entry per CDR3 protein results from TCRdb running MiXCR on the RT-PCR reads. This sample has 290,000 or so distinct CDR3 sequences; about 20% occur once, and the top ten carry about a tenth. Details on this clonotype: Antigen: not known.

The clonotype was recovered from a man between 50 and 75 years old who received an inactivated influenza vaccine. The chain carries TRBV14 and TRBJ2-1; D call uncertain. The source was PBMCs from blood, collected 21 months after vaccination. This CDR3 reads CASSQAYNEQFF. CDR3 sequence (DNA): TGTGCCAGCAGCCAGGCTTACAATGAGCAGTTCTTC.